Listed below are T cell receptor beta chains from one sample, sequenced in a study of blood T cell repertoires in COVID-19. Only in-frame clones appear in the TCRdb table, and some are missing; sequencing was by immunoSEQ multiplex PCR. The sample consists of some 150,000 clones, roughly 79% of them appearing once. Specimen: peripheral blood. These receptors all come from a woman in her sixties with active or convalescent COVID-19. CDR3s include the opening cysteine and the closing phenylalanine or tryptophan. D genes are given only for firm matches. The listing skips clone size in some rows; elsewhere it reads once, few, many or a size class.

TRBV7-2	TRBJ1-6	TRBD1	NA	CASSLTGILGSPLHF	TGTGCCAGCAGCTTGACAGGGATACTAGGTTCACCCCTCCACTTT
TRBV27	TRBJ2-5	TRBD1	NA	CASSLGTGGETQYF	TGTGCCAGCAGTCTCGGGACAGGCGGGGAGACCCAGTACTTC
TRBV2	TRBJ1-1	NA	NA	CASRIQGNTEAFF	TGTGCCAGCCGGATACAGGGGAACACTGAAGCTTTCTTT
TRBV6-5	TRBJ2-7	NA	NA	CATYNLAIHEQYF	TGTGCCACCTATAACCTAGCTATACACGAGCAGTACTTC
TRBV27	TRBJ2-1	NA	few	CASSLSRQTYNEQFF	TGTGCCAGCAGTTTATCGAGACAGACCTACAATGAGCAGTTCTTC
TRBV7-3	TRBJ2-7	TRBD1	NA	CASSSGTGGKVQYF	TGTGCCAGCAGCTCCGGGACAGGGGGGAAAGTGCAGTACTTC
TRBV19	TRBJ2-6	TRBD1	NA	CASEGDRALAGANVLTF	TGTGCCAGTGAAGGGGACAGGGCTCTTGCTGGGGCCAACGTCCTGACTTTC
TRBV3-1/TRBV3-2	TRBJ2-5	TRBD2	NA	CASSVSGGSGETQYF	TGTGCCAGCAGCGTAAGCGGGGGGTCGGGGGAGACCCAGTACTTC
TRBV5-6	TRBJ2-3	TRBD2	NA	CASSLGLAGADTQYF	TGTGCCAGCAGCTTGGGACTAGCGGGAGCAGATACGCAGTATTTT
TRBV5-1	TRBJ1-1	TRBD1	NA	CASSLEQGAENTEAFF	TGCGCCAGCAGCTTGGAACAGGGGGCAGAGAACACTGAAGCTTTCTTT
TRBV4-3	TRBJ2-7	NA	NA	CASSQDRGGSYEQYF	TGCGCCAGCAGCCAAGATCGTGGCGGGTCCTACGAGCAGTACTTC
TRBV9	TRBJ1-4	NA	NA	CASSVGDIEKLFF	TGTGCCAGCAGCGTAGGGGACATTGAAAAACTGTTTTTT
TRBV5-1	TRBJ2-7	TRBD1	NA	CASSLQNRGLDEQYF	TGCGCCAGCAGCTTGCAGAACAGGGGGCTGGACGAGCAGTACTTC
TRBV6-5	TRBJ2-2	TRBD2	NA	CASQGLGLNTGELFF	TGTGCCAGCCAGGGACTAGGATTAAACACCGGGGAGCTGTTTTTT
TRBV5-1	TRBJ1-1	TRBD1	NA	CASSSGTGGLDTEAFF	TGCGCCAGCAGCTCGGGGACAGGGGGCTTGGACACTGAAGCTTTCTTT
TRBV10-3	TRBJ2-7	TRBD1	NA	CAISYRGVHEQYF	TGTGCCATCAGCTACAGGGGAGTCCACGAGCAGTACTTC
TRBV18	TRBJ1-5	TRBD1	NA	CASSPTDRDQPQHF	TGTGCCAGCTCACCGACAGACAGGGATCAGCCCCAGCATTTT
TRBV5-5	TRBJ1-6	NA	NA	CASSSPQVTSLHF	TGTGCCAGCAGCTCACCCCAGGTCACTTCCCTCCACTTT
TRBV6-4	TRBJ2-1	NA	few	CASSEGAGFYNEQFF	TGTGCCAGCAGTGAAGGCGCAGGGTTTTACAATGAGCAGTTCTTC
TRBV27	TRBJ1-5	NA	once	CASSLEGGQPQHF	TGTGCCAGCAGTTTAGAGGGTGGTCAGCCCCAGCATTTT
TRBV12-3/TRBV12-4	TRBJ1-2	NA	few	CASSPSGGFGYTF	TGTGCCAGCAGTCCCTCTGGGGGCTTTGGCTACACCTTC
TRBV27	TRBJ2-5	TRBD2	NA	CASSLRSSGRREYF	TGTGCCAGCAGTTTACGGTCTAGCGGGAGGAGGGAGTACTTC
TRBV10-3	TRBJ2-5	TRBD2	NA	CAISDPHRGEETQYF	TGTGCCATCAGTGACCCTCACCGGGGGGAGGAGACCCAGTACTTC
TRBV12-3/TRBV12-4	TRBJ1-1	NA	few	CASSPDGIQAFF	TGTGCCAGCAGCCCGGACGGGATTCAAGCTTTCTTT
TRBV7-2	TRBJ1-2	NA	NA	CASSVGRGANYGYTF	TGTGCCAGCAGCGTAGGGCGGGGAGCTAACTATGGCTACACCTTC
TRBV28	TRBJ1-4	TRBD1	NA	CASSSLGQGESEKLFF	TGTGCCAGCAGTTCCCTCGGACAGGGGGAGAGTGAAAAACTGTTTTTT
TRBV4-1	TRBJ1-5	TRBD1	NA	CASSQGTRGLQPQHF	TGCGCCAGCAGCCAAGGAACAAGGGGGCTTCAGCCCCAGCATTTT
TRBV28	TRBJ1-4	NA	NA	CATRFEGGGEKLFF	TGTGCCACCCGATTCGAGGGCGGGGGTGAAAAACTGTTTTTT
TRBV18	TRBJ2-4	NA	NA	CASSTTVKAKNIQYF	TGTGCCAGCTCAACCACAGTGAAGGCCAAAAACATTCAGTACTTC
TRBV27	TRBJ1-2	TRBD1	NA	CASSSGGKGYGYTF	TGTGCCAGCAGTTCAGGGGGCAAGGGGTATGGCTACACCTTC
TRBV18	TRBJ2-3	TRBD2	NA	CASSVSGLTDTQYF	TGTGCCAGCTCGGTTAGCGGGCTCACAGATACGCAGTATTTT
TRBV2	TRBJ1-6	TRBD1	NA	CASSARTGDNSPLHF	TGTGCCAGCAGTGCCCGGACAGGGGATAATTCACCCCTCCACTTT
TRBV19	TRBJ2-1	TRBD2	NA	CASSIRRLAGGDNEQFF	TGTGCCAGTAGTATAAGAAGACTAGCGGGAGGAGACAATGAGCAGTTCTTC
TRBV19	TRBJ1-5	NA	few	CASSPRTASSEPQHF	TGTGCCAGTAGTCCTAGGACAGCCTCTTCGGAGCCCCAGCATTTT
TRBV28	TRBJ1-2	NA	NA	CASSLRGIEGGYTF	TGTGCCAGCAGTTTGAGAGGGATTGAAGGTGGCTACACCTTC
TRBV11-3	TRBJ2-2	NA	NA	CASSPYTGELFF	TGTGCCAGCAGCCCCTACACCGGGGAGCTGTTTTTT
TRBV7-2	TRBJ2-7	TRBD2	NA	CASSLEGGTTYEQYF	TGTGCCAGCAGCTTAGAGGGCGGGACTACCTACGAGCAGTACTTC
TRBV11-2	TRBJ2-7	TRBD1	few	CASSLVAGTGRGEQYF	TGTGCCAGCAGCTTGGTTGCCGGGACAGGGAGAGGCGAGCAGTACTTC
TRBV24-1	TRBJ2-1	TRBD1	NA	CATSDPPGQGAYNEQFF	TGTGCCACCAGTGACCCCCCGGGACAGGGGGCCTACAATGAGCAGTTCTTC
TRBV6-2/TRBV6-3	TRBJ2-1	TRBD1	NA	CASSNVRTGVGGNEQFF	TGTGCCAGCAGTAACGTACGGACAGGGGTGGGGGGCAATGAGCAGTTCTTC
TRBV5-6	TRBJ2-3	TRBD2	NA	CASRGLAGGSVFDTQYF	TGTGCCAGCAGGGGACTAGCGGGGGGTTCGGTTTTCGATACGCAGTATTTT
TRBV6-1	TRBJ1-6	NA	NA	CASSARGVASSYNSPLHF	TGTGCCAGCAGTGCCCGGGGAGTCGCGAGTTCCTATAATTCACCCCTCCACTTT
TRBV6-1	TRBJ2-7	NA	once	CASSDSGGTYYEQYF	TGTGCCAGCAGTGATTCAGGCGGGACGTACTACGAGCAGTACTTC
TRBV7-7	TRBJ2-5	TRBD2	NA	CASSPSGRGETQYF	TGTGCTAGCAGCCCTAGCGGGAGAGGGGAGACCCAGTACTTC
TRBV5-3	TRBJ1-4	TRBD1	few	CARSWDRGPTNEKLFF	TGTGCCAGAAGCTGGGACAGGGGGCCAACTAATGAAAAACTGTTTTTT
TRBV6-5	TRBJ1-4	TRBD1	few	CASRGTGVSEKLFF	TGTGCCAGCAGGGGGACAGGGGTGTCGGAAAAACTGTTTTTT
TRBV9	TRBJ1-3	NA	few	CASSPRWPGNTIYF	TGTGCCAGCAGCCCTAGATGGCCTGGAAACACCATATATTTT
TRBV9	TRBJ2-2	NA	NA	CASSVGSGTGELFF	TGTGCCAGCAGCGTAGGGAGTGGCACCGGGGAGCTGTTTTTT
TRBV10-2	TRBJ1-2	TRBD1	NA	CASSPWDRGGYTF	TGCGCCAGCAGTCCCTGGGACAGGGGGGGCTACACCTTC
TRBV12-3/TRBV12-4	TRBJ2-7	NA	NA	CASGERGGEQYF	TGTGCGAGCGGGGAGAGGGGGGGCGAGCAGTACTTC
TRBV7-2	TRBJ2-2	TRBD2	few	CASSLGTSGTAGELFF	TGTGCCAGCAGCCTCGGGACTAGCGGGACCGCCGGGGAGCTGTTTTTT
TRBV11-2	TRBJ2-2	TRBD1	NA	CASSSGTGVYTGELFF	TGTGCCAGCAGCTCCGGGACAGGGGTTTACACCGGGGAGCTGTTTTTT
TRBV6-1	TRBJ1-5	NA	NA	CASSESPRQPQHF	TGTGCCAGCAGTGAATCCCCGCGTCAGCCCCAGCATTTT
TRBV4-1	TRBJ2-1	TRBD1	NA	CASSHLYGQGNEQFF	TGCGCCAGCAGCCACCTATATGGACAGGGCAATGAGCAGTTCTTC
TRBV6-2/TRBV6-3	TRBJ1-5	TRBD1	NA	CASSLLSTGGRQPQHF	TGTGCCAGCAGCCTTTTATCCACAGGGGGAAGACAGCCCCAGCATTTT
TRBV4-1	TRBJ2-1	TRBD1	NA	CASSQLTGTGGGDEQFF	TGCGCCAGCAGCCAACTGACCGGGACAGGGGGAGGCGATGAGCAGTTCTTC
TRBV12-3/TRBV12-4	TRBJ2-1	NA	few	CASSLYNEQFF	TGTGCCAGCAGTCTGTACAATGAGCAGTTCTTC
TRBV5-6	TRBJ1-5	NA	NA	CASSSNRVNQPQHF	TGTGCCAGCAGCTCGAACAGGGTTAATCAGCCCCAGCATTTT
TRBV19	TRBJ1-1	NA	NA	CASSMAGYTEAFF	TGTGCCAGTAGTATGGCTGGTTACACTGAAGCTTTCTTT